These 29 T cell receptor beta chains originate from one sample sequenced in a study of blood T cell repertoires in COVID-19. This table comes from immunoSEQ multiplex PCR, and its TCRdb copy is limited to in-frame clones, with some not included. The table records approximately 210,000 clones, roughly 78% of them present only once. Sequenced sample: peripheral blood. The receptors were gathered from a woman between 40 and 50 years old with acute or convalescent COVID-19.

The chain couples TRBV7-2 to TRBJ2-1; 12 bases line up with TRBD1. The junction had 7 bases not matched to a gene; V was cut back by 1 base and J by 9 bases. The CDR3 consists of 16 residues. CDR1 is SGHTA and CDR2 is FQGNSA in the germline V gene. The CDR3 spells CASSLVPGQGAGEQFF. The CDR3 region has the DNA TGTGCCAGCAGCTTAGTACCGGGACAGGGGGCGGGTGAGCAGTTCTTC.

This clone was detected a few times. The J gene is TRBJ1-5, the V gene TRBV19; no clear D gene. V dropped 6 bases and J dropped 4 bases, with 10 bases sitting between them. This CDR3 is 13 amino acids long. Germline V CDR1 and CDR2: LNHDA, SQIVND (reference sequence). CDR3 protein: CASSDSVNQPQHF. The CDR3 DNA reads TGTGCCAGTAGCGATAGCGTTAATCAGCCCCAGCATTTT.

This clone appeared once. The gene calls are TRBV7-9 and TRBJ2-2; 9 bases map to TRBD1. Germline loops: CDR1 SEHNR, CDR2 FQNEAQ (reference sequence). J gave up 1 base and V 5 bases, and 5 bases lay outside the gene matches. This CDR3 contains 16 residues. The CDR3 bases are TGTGCCAGCAGCCACCCGGGACAGGGGAACACCGGGGAGCTGTTTTTT. Its protein product is CASSHPGQGNTGELFF.

This clone turned up a few times. Distinct nucleotide sequences in the sample also encode this CDR3. The V call is TRBV18, the J call TRBJ2-2; 7 bases align to TRBD1. CDR1 and CDR2 from the germline V gene are KGHSH and LQKENI. Trimming removed 4 bases from V and 5 bases from J; junction bases left unmatched: 4. The CDR3 is 14 residues long. The CDR3 DNA sequence: TGTGCCAGCTCACAACAGGGGCGGACCGGGGAGCTGTTTTTT. Translation gives CASSQQGRTGELFF.

The chain recombines TRBV6-5 with TRBJ2-1; D may be TRBD2 (6 bases). V lost 2 bases and J 13 bases, leaving 18 bases between the germline ends. Germline V gives CDR1 MNHEY, CDR2 SVGAGI. This CDR3 is 14 amino acids long. The CDR3, as DNA: TGTGCCAGCAGTTACAGTCCGGGGGAAAATAGACAGTTCTTC. This codes for CASSYSPGENRQFF.

As to this clone: Germline and junction disagree at one end, which may indicate a read error. The chain carries TRBV4-1 and TRBJ2-1, with a tentative D call TRBD2 (5 bases). The CDR3 runs 14 residues. The germline gives CDR1 MGHRA, CDR2 YSYEKL. CDR3 residues: CASRQGRDYNEQFF. CDR3 sequence (DNA): TGCGCCAGCAGACAAGGACGGGACTACAATGAGCAGTTCTTC.

This clone has just one count. The chain links TRBV28 to TRBJ1-2; D remains ambiguous. The CDR3 contains 16 residues. CDR1 is MDHEN and CDR2 is SYDVKM in the germline V gene. Trimming cost V 8 bases and J 2 bases, with 21 bases left between them. DNA for the CDR3: TGTGCCAGCCGTCCCTGGTGGGAGGGTAGGAACTATGGCTACACCTTC. It encodes CASRPWWEGRNYGYTF.

This chain connects TRBV30 to TRBJ1-2; no clear D gene. The CDR3 has 14 residues. Germline V gene data show CDR1 as GTSNPN and CDR2 as SVGIG (reference sequence). Trimming took off 1 base at V and 6 bases at J, with 15 bases between the two ends. The CDR3 bases are TGTGCCTGGAGTGCTGCGATCCCTCCCCATGGCTACACCTTC. Amino acid sequence: CAWSAAIPPHGYTF.

This clone has a handful of counts. The J gene is TRBJ2-5, the V gene TRBV5-5; D possibly corresponds to TRBD2 (5 bases). CDR3 size: 15 residues. Looked up from germline, CDR1 is SGHKS and CDR2 is YYEKEE (reference sequence). V lost 4 bases and J lost 5, with 18 bases in between. CDR3: CASSRPMAGGETQYF. CDR3 nucleotide sequence: TGTGCCAGCAGCCGACCTATGGCAGGCGGGGAGACCCAGTACTTC.

The chain combines TRBV30 with TRBJ1-3; D perhaps matches TRBD1 (5 bases). The CDR3 loop spans 16 amino acids. Germline V lookup: CDR1 GTSNPN, CDR2 SVGIG (reference sequence). V dropped 2 bases and J dropped 0 bases, with 14 bases sitting between them. The chain's CDR3 is CAWSPVTGHSGNTIYF. In DNA form, the CDR3 reads TGTGCCTGGAGTCCCGTAACAGGACACTCTGGAAACACCATATATTTT.

J is TRBJ2-1 and V is TRBV12-2; the table's D call of TRBD1 was not tested on the DNA. TRBV12-2 is a recognized pseudogene. CDR3 length equals 15 residues. This CDR3 is CASRKTAKNPNEQFF. In nucleotides, the CDR3 is TGTGCAAGTCGCAAAACAGCTAAAAACCCCAATGAGCAGTTCTTC.

This clone was seen only a few times. V and J are TRBV2 and TRBJ2-2, with 11 nucleotides matching TRBD2. With 9 bases clipped from V and 2 bases from J, the junction kept 5 bases outside the gene matches. Germline V CDR1 and CDR2: SNHLY, FYNNEI. The CDR3 runs 15 residues. CDR3 DNA: TGTGCCAGTCGCACTAGCGGGGGCAACACCGGGGAGCTGTTTTTT. It encodes CASRTSGGNTGELFF.

The chain is built from TRBV25-1 and TRBJ1-5; D perhaps matches TRBD1 (5 bases). Germline CDR1 reads MGHDK; CDR2 reads SYGVNS. V lost 8 bases and J 5 bases, leaving 22 bases between the germline ends. CDR3 length: 16 residues. The CDR3 region is CASATLGGLRYQPQHF. The CDR3, as DNA: TGTGCCAGCGCCACGCTGGGGGGTTTGCGATATCAGCCCCAGCATTTT.

The chain combines TRBV18 with TRBJ2-3; possible D gene TRBD2, 5 bases. The CDR3 extends over 12 amino acids. The germline gives CDR1 KGHSH, CDR2 LQKENI. The V end lost 2 bases, the J end lost 5 bases, and 5 bases lay between the germline ends. The CDR3 DNA follows: TGTGCCAGCTCACCAGGGAGAGATACGCAGTATTTT. Its protein product is CASSPGRDTQYF. The full variable domain, its missing parts supplied by reference TRBV18 and TRBJ2-3, is NAGVMQNPRHLVRRRGQEARLRCSPMKGHSHVYWYRQLPEEGLKFMVYLQKENIIDESGMPKERFSAEFPKEGPSILRIQQVVRGDSAAYFCASSPGRDTQYFGPGTRLTVL.

This clone was recorded a few times. The rearrangement links TRBV9 to TRBJ1-2; maybe TRBD1 (6 bases). The germline CDR1 and CDR2 sequences are SGDLS and YYNGEE. The ends were cut back, 2 bases at V and 11 bases at J, with 16 bases in the middle. CDR3 length: 13 amino acids. Here the CDR3 reads CASSVGGPGSYTF. In DNA form, the CDR3 reads TGTGCCAGCAGCGTGGGGGGGCCTGGGTCTTACACCTTC.

J is TRBJ1-4 and V is TRBV15; D gene ambiguous. The CDR3 has 15 amino acids. CDR1 is LNHNV, CDR2 YYDKDF, per germline (reference sequence). Trimming took off 1 base at V and 3 bases at J, with 9 bases between the two ends. The CDR3 protein is CATSRVREPNEKLFF. DNA of the CDR3: TGTGCCACCAGCAGAGTCCGGGAGCCTAATGAAAAACTGTTTTTT.

V gene TRBV2 combines with J gene TRBJ1-2; D call uncertain. CDR1 SNHLY and CDR2 FYNNEI come from the germline V gene. The CDR3 spans 13 residues. V shed 7 bases and J shed 2 bases, with 11 bases lying between them. The DNA for the CDR3 is TGTGCCAGCAACCCCGCGGAGAACTATGGCTACACCTTC. It encodes CASNPAENYGYTF. The variable domain in full, with the rest retrieved from reference TRBV2 and TRBJ1-2, is EPEVTQTPSHQVTQMGQEVILRCVPISNHLYFYWYRQILGQKVEFLVSFYNNEISEKSEIFDDQFSVERPDGSNFTLKIRSTKLEDSAMYFCASNPAENYGYTFGSGTRLTVV.

The gene calls are TRBV5-1 and TRBJ1-2, with 7 bases lining up with TRBD1. The CDR3 contains 13 residues. J was trimmed by 7 bases and V by 0 bases; bases with no gene match: 3. Germline CDR1 SGHRS, CDR2 YFSETQ. The DNA for the CDR3 is TGCGCCAGCAGCTTGGGACAGGGACTTGGCTACACCTTC. This translates into CASSLGQGLGYTF.

The chain employs TRBV4-1 and TRBJ2-2, with 7 bases aligning to TRBD2. After removal of 4 bases from V and 2 bases from J, the junction contained 13 bases not matched to a gene. Germline-derived CDR1 and CDR2 are MGHRA and YSYEKL. This CDR3 region has 18 residues. CDR3 protein: CASSPRPAGLLNTGELFF. Written as DNA, the CDR3 is TGCGCCAGCAGCCCTAGGCCAGCGGGGCTCCTAAACACCGGGGAGCTGTTTTTT.

The chain has TRBV27 and TRBJ2-5; D is uncertain. The ends were cut back, 6 bases at V and 4 bases at J, with 21 bases in the middle. The CDR3 contains 16 residues. Germline loops: CDR1 MNHEY, CDR2 SMNVEV (reference sequence). The CDR3 here is CASRRGTQSNLETQYF. The CDR3 DNA is TGTGCCAGCAGGAGAGGAACACAAAGCAATCTAGAGACCCAGTACTTC.

This clone was seen a few times. The gene calls are TRBV30 and TRBJ1-4; 12 bases are shared with TRBD1. CDR1 is GTSNPN, CDR2 SVGIG, per germline (reference sequence). V gave up 3 bases and J gave up 8 bases; unmatched junction bases: 7. The CDR3 is 15 amino acids. The CDR3 sequence is CAWSRGTGGEEKLFF. In DNA form, the CDR3 reads TGTGCCTGGAGCCGAGGGACAGGGGGCGAAGAAAAACTGTTTTTT.

The chain is built from TRBV29-1 and TRBJ1-2, with 9 nucleotides matching TRBD1. Losses at the gene ends were 4 bases for V and 8 bases for J; bases not matched to a gene: 11. The CDR3 spans 14 residues. CDR1 is SQVTM, CDR2 ANQGSEA, per germline. DNA for the CDR3: TGCAGCGTTGCGAGCACAGGGGGCGCTGGAGGCTACACCTTC. It is translated as CSVASTGGAGGYTF.

The chain has TRBV12-5 and TRBJ1-5, with 7 bases aligning to TRBD1. The CDR3 extends over 15 amino acids. Unmatched junction bases numbered 8, after V lost 2 bases and J lost 7 bases. Germline-derived CDR1 and CDR2 are LGHNT and FRNRAP. CDR3 residues: CASGLTDREGQPQHF. CDR3 in DNA: TGTGCTAGTGGTTTGACCGACAGGGAAGGCCAGCCCCAGCATTTT.

The V call is TRBV4-2, the J call TRBJ2-3, with 9 bases that match TRBD2. Germline loops: CDR1 LGHNA, CDR2 YNFKEQ. The CDR3 totals 14 residues. The V and J ends lost 0 bases and 10 bases, in that order; junction bases with no gene match: 5. The CDR3 sequence is CASSQDWERGAQYF. The CDR3 region has the DNA TGTGCCAGCAGCCAAGATTGGGAGCGGGGGGCGCAGTATTTT.

This clone has a single count. This sequence joins TRBV7-9 and TRBJ1-2, with TRBD1 as a possible D gene (5 bases). The CDR3 loop spans 16 amino acids. The germline V gene encodes CDR1 SEHNR and CDR2 FQNEAQ (reference sequence). Trimming took off 3 bases at V and 0 bases at J, with 14 bases between the two ends. CDR3 in DNA: TGTGCCAGCAGCTTGGCGCCGGCAGGGTCTAACTATGGCTACACCTTC. It yields the protein CASSLAPAGSNYGYTF.

This clone occurred once. The chain uses TRBV25-1 and TRBJ1-2; no definite D call. Germline V gives CDR1 MGHDK, CDR2 SYGVNS. V was trimmed by 6 bases and J by 6 bases, leaving 14 bases between them. The CDR3 extends over 13 amino acids. As DNA, the CDR3 is TGTGCCAGCAGCCCAAGAGGGAGCCATGGCTACACCTTC. Protein: CASSPRGSHGYTF.

This clone turned up a few times. CDR3 residues: CASSFGYDRGSYEQYF. For the CDR3, the DNA is TGCGCCAGCAGCTTCGGTTATGACAGGGGTTCCTACGAGCAGTACTTC. This chain uses TRBV5-1 with TRBJ2-7; TRBD1 agrees at 8 bases. The CDR3 runs 16 residues. CDR1 is SGHRS and CDR2 is YFSETQ in the germline V gene. The trim removed 2 bases at V and 1 base at J, leaving 8 bases unmatched. Complete variable domain (other parts from reference TRBV5-1 and TRBJ2-7): KAGVTQTPRYLIKTRGQQVTLSCSPISGHRSVSWYQQTPGQGLQFLFEYFSETQRNKGNFPGRFSGRQFSNSRSEMNVSTLELGDSALYLCASSFGYDRGSYEQYFGPGTRLTVT.

V and J are TRBV6-2 or TRBV6-3 and TRBJ1-2; unclear D gene. Germline CDR1 is MNHEY and CDR2 is SVGEGT. This CDR3 comprises 17 residues. Trimming took 4 bases from V and 8 from J, leaving 26 bases between them. CDR3 coding DNA: TGTGCCAGCAGTTGGATTTGGGGAGCTTCTCTCCAGAAAGGCTACACCTTC. Protein sequence: CASSWIWGASLQKGYTF.

The rearrangement uses TRBV18 and TRBJ2-2; TRBD1 aligns across 7 bases. Germline CDR1 reads KGHSH; CDR2 reads LQKENI. This CDR3 is built from 15 residues. V was pared by 5 bases and J by 4 bases, with 7 bases of the junction left unmatched. This CDR3 reads CASSSPGQRTGELFF. The CDR3 coding sequence is TGTGCCAGCTCATCCCCGGGACAGCGCACCGGGGAGCTGTTTTTT.